Reported below is one T cell receptor (beta chain). This CDR3 region has 13 residues. Trimming cost V 7 bases and J 9 bases, with 15 bases left between them. This record comes from a study of blood T cell repertoires in COVID-19. Study as a whole: The United States, Italy and Spain supplied acute and convalescent COVID-19 samples. The cDNA or gDNA used as material had been derived from T cells, B-cell-depleted T cells, or PBMCs.

Original data processing: Nucleated cell number was recorded as an estimate derived from reference gene primer amplification. Profiled with immunoSEQ multiplex PCR; TCRdb holds only in-frame clones, not every one. Clone size and V and J calls were adopted from that table, with D and trimming inferred from the DNA. The profile shows approximately 52,000 clones, about 90% of them singletons. The receptor comes from a human donor in a cohort sampled during active COVID-19. Sequenced: peripheral blood. This sequence joins TRBV12-3 or TRBV12-4 and TRBJ2-2; maybe TRBD2 (6 bases). This CDR3 is CASTGDSLRELFF. The DNA of the CDR3 is TGTGCCAGCACTGGGGACTCCCTCCGGGAGCTGTTTTTT.